These T cell receptor beta chains were read from a single sample in a study of blood T cell repertoires in COVID-19. Produced via immunoSEQ multiplex PCR; TCRdb's table is partial and in-frame only. The sample yields more than 200,000 clones, about 87% seen once. Specimen: peripheral blood. These receptors were collected from a man between 25 and 39 years old with COVID-19, enrolled during active disease. Each CDR3 is given without its conserved first and last residue.

j_call v_call cdr3_aa
TRBJ2-1 TRBV27 ASSPPGHEETSVYNEQF
TRBJ1-5 TRBV15 ATSRHGQGGNQPQH
TRBJ2-7 TRBV7-3 ASSLGQGRYEQY
TRBJ2-7 TRBV27 ASSFRGVSYEQY
TRBJ1-1 TRBV15 ATSPRGQGPIEAF
TRBJ1-1 TRBV14 ASSQFTGGNTEAF
TRBJ1-1 TRBV30 AWSSSVDTEAF
TRBJ2-7 TRBV9 ASSAKEPGLFPYEQY
TRBJ1-5 TRBV23-1 ASSQSYGQGDQPQH
TRBJ2-1 TRBV7-9 ASSPRTGGTEQF
TRBJ2-7 TRBV7-2 ASSLVGTSYEQY
TRBJ1-2 TRBV30 ALKGYGYT
TRBJ2-7 TRBV6-5 ASSTRVGSYEQY
TRBJ1-2 TRBV29-1 SVERDSRYGYT
TRBJ1-2 TRBV4-2 ASSQDRPGVLYGYT
TRBJ1-2 TRBV18 ASSPDRAAYYGYT
TRBJ2-7 TRBV19 ASSPPGTGGEQY
TRBJ1-2 TRBV6-5 ASGGGYAYGYT
TRBJ2-1 TRBV6-5 ASSPGTSGINEQF
TRBJ1-2 TRBV7-9 ASSLGHPGNYGYT
TRBJ1-4 TRBV4-3 ASSQVPDPNEKLF
TRBJ2-7 TRBV24-1 ATSDPSSGTGSSYEQY
TRBJ2-6 TRBV27 ASSSGQGASGANVLT
TRBJ1-1 TRBV7-3 ASSLLGHTEAF
TRBJ2-5 TRBV5-6 ASSLVYGSETQY
TRBJ2-1 TRBV10-3 AISEAGRSYNEQF
TRBJ1-1 TRBV3-1/TRBV3-2 ASSQEPEGGLGPRDTEAF
TRBJ2-2 TRBV5-1 ASSLQGGDTGELF
TRBJ1-6 TRBV27 ASSLELGGYSPLH
TRBJ1-4 TRBV5-1 ASSSGQGGREKLF
TRBJ2-7 TRBV11-2 ASTPAPGHEQY
TRBJ1-2 TRBV6-5 ASSYDRGLGYT
TRBJ2-7 TRBV7-9 ASSLAEAFSYEQY
TRBJ2-7 TRBV10-2 ASLGSYHLEQY
TRBJ1-2 TRBV7-2 ASSSPGTGIWGYT
TRBJ2-1 TRBV5-1 ASSFLLAGGPGEQF
TRBJ2-1 TRBV6-1 ASSASGRGPYNEQF
TRBJ1-1 TRBV27 ASSLRGTEAF
TRBJ1-6 TRBV7-2 ASSLSKTQTGYNSPLH
TRBJ1-4 TRBV4-2 ASSRRSSSRDEKLF
TRBJ1-5 TRBV6-5 ASSYSGPPNQPQH
TRBJ1-2 TRBV25-1 ASSDLVRSHGYT
TRBJ1-2 TRBV11-2 ASSPTGGYGYT
TRBJ1-5 TRBV12-1 ASSFRGSNQPQH
TRBJ2-1 TRBV3-1/TRBV3-2 ASSQERLATSNNEQF
TRBJ2-1 TRBV7-9 ASSRRQGTKYNEQF
TRBJ1-1 TRBV6-5 ASINRNTEAF
TRBJ2-7 TRBV28 ASSLSWYEQY
TRBJ1-2 TRBV2 ASSGGLNRMEGYT
TRBJ1-1 TRBV20-1 SARVRGEAF
TRBJ2-2 TRBV7-2 ASSLHRGANTGELF
TRBJ2-7 TRBV6-6 ASSTDTYEQY
TRBJ1-2 TRBV18 ASSPPGARSLGGYT
TRBJ1-1 TRBV28 ASSLSKTEAF
TRBJ1-6 TRBV19 ASSSLSRGYNSPLH